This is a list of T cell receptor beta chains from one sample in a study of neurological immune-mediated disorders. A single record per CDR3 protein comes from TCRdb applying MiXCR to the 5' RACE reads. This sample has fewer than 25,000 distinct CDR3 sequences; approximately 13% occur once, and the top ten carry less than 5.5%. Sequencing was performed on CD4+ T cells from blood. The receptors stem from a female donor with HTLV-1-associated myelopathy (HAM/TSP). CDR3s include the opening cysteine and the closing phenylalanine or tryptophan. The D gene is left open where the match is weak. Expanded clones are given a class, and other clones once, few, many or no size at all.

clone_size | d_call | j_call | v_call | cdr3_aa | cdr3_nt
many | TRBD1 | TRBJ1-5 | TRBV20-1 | CSARAGTVNQPQHF | TGCAGTGCTAGAGCCGGGACAGTCAATCAGCCCCAGCATTTT
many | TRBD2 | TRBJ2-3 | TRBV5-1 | CASRFTSGGYTDTQYF | TGCGCCAGCAGATTTACTAGCGGGGGGTACACAGATACGCAGTATTTT
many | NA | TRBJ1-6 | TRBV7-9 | CASSKGMNSPLHF | TGTGCCAGCAGCAAAGGGATGAATTCACCCCTCCACTTT
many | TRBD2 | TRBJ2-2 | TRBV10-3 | CASGTVGRERNTGELFF | TGTGCCTCGGGGACGGTGGGGCGGGAGCGGAACACCGGGGAGCTGTTTTTT
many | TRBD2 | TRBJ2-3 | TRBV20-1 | CSAGSSGSTRDTQYF | TGCAGTGCTGGGTCTAGCGGGTCAACCAGGGATACGCAGTATTTT
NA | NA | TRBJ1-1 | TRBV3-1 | CASSQEGDRTEAFF | TGTGCCAGCAGCCAAGAGGGAGATAGGACTGAAGCTTTCTTT
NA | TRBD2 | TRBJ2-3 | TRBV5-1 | CASSPTGTNTDTQYF | TGCGCCAGCAGCCCCACCGGGACTAACACAGATACGCAGTATTTT
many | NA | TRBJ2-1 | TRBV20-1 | CSASAGTETFF | TGCAGTGCTTCCGCCGGGACGGAGACGTTCTTC
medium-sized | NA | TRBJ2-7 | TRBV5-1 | CASSSAGPGAYEQYF | TGCGCCAGCAGCTCGGCCGGGCCAGGGGCCTACGAGCAGTACTTC
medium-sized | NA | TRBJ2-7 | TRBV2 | CASRRDNAYEQYF | TGTGCCAGCAGAAGGGACAACGCCTACGAGCAGTACTTC
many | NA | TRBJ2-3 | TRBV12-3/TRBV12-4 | CASSWGSWLRAQDTQYF | TGTGCCAGCAGCTGGGGGTCTTGGCTTCGGGCCCAAGATACGCAGTATTTT
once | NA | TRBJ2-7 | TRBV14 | CVSRRGGLEQYF | TGTGTCAGCCGCCGTGGGGGGCTCGAGCAGTACTTC
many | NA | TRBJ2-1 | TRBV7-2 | CASSFGGRDNEQFF | TGTGCCAGCAGCTTCGGGGGCAGGGACAATGAGCAGTTCTTC
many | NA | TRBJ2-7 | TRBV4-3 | CASSQGKGPREQYF | TGCGCCAGCAGCCAAGGGAAGGGGCCTAGGGAGCAGTACTTC
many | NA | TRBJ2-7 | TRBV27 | CASTPDRGGRVYEQYF | TGTGCCAGCACCCCTGACAGGGGCGGGAGAGTTTACGAGCAGTACTTC
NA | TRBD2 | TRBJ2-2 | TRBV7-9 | CASSSAGVLELFF | TGTGCCAGCAGTTCAGCGGGAGTCCTGGAGCTGTTTTTT
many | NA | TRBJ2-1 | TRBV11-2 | CASSLAGGDRPFF | TGTGCCAGCAGCTTAGCGGGGGGGGACAGGCCGTTCTTC
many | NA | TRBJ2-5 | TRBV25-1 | CASSRGETQYF | TGTGCCAGCAGTCGCGGTGAGACCCAGTACTTC
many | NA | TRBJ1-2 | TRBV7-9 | CASSLGGGANYGYTF | TGTGCCAGCAGCTTAGGGGGTGGCGCTAACTATGGCTACACCTTC
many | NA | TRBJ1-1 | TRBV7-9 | CASTSGGRTEAFF | TGTGCCAGCACCAGCGGGGGGCGGACTGAAGCTTTCTTT
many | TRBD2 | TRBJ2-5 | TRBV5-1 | CASERGSGSGKTQYF | TGCGCCAGCGAGCGAGGTAGCGGGAGCGGGAAGACCCAGTACTTC
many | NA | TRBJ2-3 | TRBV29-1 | CSVTGPGSLGDTQYF | TGCAGCGTCACCGGGCCCGGATCTCTCGGAGATACGCAGTATTTT
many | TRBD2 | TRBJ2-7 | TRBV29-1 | CSVEERLAGGRYEQYF | TGCAGCGTTGAAGAGCGACTAGCGGGAGGACGGTACGAGCAGTACTTC
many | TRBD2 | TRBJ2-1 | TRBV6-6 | CASSYSGTSINEQFF | TGTGCCAGCAGTTACTCCGGGACTAGCATCAATGAGCAGTTCTTC
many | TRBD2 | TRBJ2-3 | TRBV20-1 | CSVRPGGDTQYF | TGCAGTGTGAGGCCGGGGGGAGATACGCAGTATTTT
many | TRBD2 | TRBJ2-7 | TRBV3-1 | CASSQDGAGGRYEQYF | TGTGCCAGCAGCCAAGATGGCGCGGGGGGTCGGTACGAGCAGTACTTC
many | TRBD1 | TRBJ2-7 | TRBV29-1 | CSAGTGDYEQYF | TGCAGCGCCGGGACAGGGGACTACGAGCAGTACTTC
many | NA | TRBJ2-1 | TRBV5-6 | CASSPGLKPYNEQFF | TGTGCCAGCAGCCCTGGACTCAAGCCCTACAATGAGCAGTTCTTC
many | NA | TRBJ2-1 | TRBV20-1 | CSARWAGREEQFF | TGCAGTGCTAGATGGGCCGGACGGGAGGAGCAGTTCTTC
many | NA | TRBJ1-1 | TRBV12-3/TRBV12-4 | CASSSPPPGVATEAFF | TGTGCCAGCAGCTCCCCCCCCCCTGGGGTTGCCACTGAAGCTTTCTTT
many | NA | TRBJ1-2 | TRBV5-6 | CASSLGSSYGYTF | TGTGCCAGCAGCTTGGGAAGCAGCTATGGCTACACCTTC
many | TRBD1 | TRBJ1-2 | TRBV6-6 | CASSPPPRDRLNYGYTF | TGTGCCAGCAGTCCACCACCCCGGGACAGGCTTAACTATGGCTACACCTTC
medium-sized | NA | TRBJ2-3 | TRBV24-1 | CATSEGKDTQYF | TGTGCCACCAGTGAAGGGAAAGATACGCAGTATTTT
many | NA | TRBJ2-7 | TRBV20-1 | CSASDGDPYEQYF | TGCAGTGCTAGTGACGGGGACCCCTACGAGCAGTACTTC
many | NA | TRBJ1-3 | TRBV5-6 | CASSLTIRDTRSGNTIYF | TGTGCCAGCAGCCTAACAATCCGGGACACTCGCTCTGGAAACACCATATATTTT
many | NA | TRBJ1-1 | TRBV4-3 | CASSPTVERNTEAFF | TGCGCCAGCAGTCCGACAGTGGAGAGGAACACTGAAGCTTTCTTT
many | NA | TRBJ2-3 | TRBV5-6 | CASSPTVSTDTQYF | TGTGCCAGCAGCCCAACAGTAAGCACAGATACGCAGTATTTT
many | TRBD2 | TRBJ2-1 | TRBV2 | CASSERAGGFVYNEQFF | TGTGCCAGCAGTGAAAGGGCGGGAGGATTCGTCTACAATGAGCAGTTCTTC
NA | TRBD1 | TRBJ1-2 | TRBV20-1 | CSARSSTGDVVVYTF | TGCAGTGCTAGATCCTCGACAGGGGATGTCGTGGTCTACACCTTC
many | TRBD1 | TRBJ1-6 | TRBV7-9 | CASSLGTGDYSPLHF | TGTGCCAGCAGCCTAGGGACAGGGGATTATTCACCCCTCCACTTT
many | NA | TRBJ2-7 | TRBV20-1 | CSAVPQVSSYEQYF | TGCAGTGCTGTACCCCAAGTTAGCTCCTACGAGCAGTACTTC
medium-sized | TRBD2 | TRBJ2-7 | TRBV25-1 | CASSELMRSGGGASDEQYF | TGTGCCAGCAGTGAATTGATGAGATCTGGCGGGGGGGCCTCCGACGAGCAGTACTTC